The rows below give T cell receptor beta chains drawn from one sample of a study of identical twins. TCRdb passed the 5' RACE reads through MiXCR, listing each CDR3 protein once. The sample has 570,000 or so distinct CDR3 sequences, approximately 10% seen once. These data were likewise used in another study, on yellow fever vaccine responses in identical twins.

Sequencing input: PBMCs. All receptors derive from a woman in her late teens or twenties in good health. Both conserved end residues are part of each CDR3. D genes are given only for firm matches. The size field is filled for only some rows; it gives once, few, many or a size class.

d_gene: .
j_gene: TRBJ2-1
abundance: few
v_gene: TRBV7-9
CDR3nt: TGTGCCAGCAGCTTGGGTCAGGGGATCGAGCAGTTCTTC
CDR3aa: CASSLGQGIEQFF

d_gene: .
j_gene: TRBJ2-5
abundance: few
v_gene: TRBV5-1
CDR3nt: TGCGCCAGCAGCTTGTTTCCGGGGTCCGAGACCCAGTACTTC
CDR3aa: CASSLFPGSETQYF

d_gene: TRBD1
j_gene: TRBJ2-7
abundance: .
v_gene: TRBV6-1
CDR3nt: TGTGCCAGCAGCCGAGCCGACAGGGGTCGTTACGAGCAGTACTTC
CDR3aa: CASSRADRGRYEQYF

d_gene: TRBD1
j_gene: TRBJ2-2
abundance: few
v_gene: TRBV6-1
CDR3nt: TGTGCCAGCAGGACAGGGGAGCACGGGGAGCTGTTTTTT
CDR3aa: CASRTGEHGELFF

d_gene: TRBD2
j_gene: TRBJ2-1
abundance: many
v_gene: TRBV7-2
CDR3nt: TGTGCCAGCAGCTTATCTTTTACTAGCGGATACAATGAGCAGTTCTTC
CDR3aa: CASSLSFTSGYNEQFF

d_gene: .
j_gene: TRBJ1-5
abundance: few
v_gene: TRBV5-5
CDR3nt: TGTGCCAGCAGCCCGACTCCCGGCGGGCAGCCCCAGCATTTT
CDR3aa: CASSPTPGGQPQHF

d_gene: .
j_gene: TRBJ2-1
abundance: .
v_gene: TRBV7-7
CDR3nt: TGTGCTAGCAGCTCCGCGGGGAACAATGAGCAGTTCTTC
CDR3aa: CASSSAGNNEQFF

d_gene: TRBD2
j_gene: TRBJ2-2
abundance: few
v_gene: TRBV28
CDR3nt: TGTGCCAGCAGTTTGTTCCTAGCGGGAGGGCGAGGCCCCGGGGAGCTGTTTTTT
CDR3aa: CASSLFLAGGRGPGELFF

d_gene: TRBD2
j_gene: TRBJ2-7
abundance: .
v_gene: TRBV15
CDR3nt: TGTGCCACCAGCACGGGTGTGGGAGGGCCCTCCTACGAGCAGTACTTC
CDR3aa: CATSTGVGGPSYEQYF

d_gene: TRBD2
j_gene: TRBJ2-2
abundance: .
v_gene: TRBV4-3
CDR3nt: TGCGCCAGCAGCCAAGACAGACTAGCGGGAGAGTCCCCCGGGGAGCTGTTTTTT
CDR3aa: CASSQDRLAGESPGELFF

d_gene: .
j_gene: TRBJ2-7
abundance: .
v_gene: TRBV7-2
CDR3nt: TGTGCCAGCAGCTTAGCCCTTTTAGCCGGGGGCTCTTACGAGCAGTACTTC
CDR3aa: CASSLALLAGGSYEQYF

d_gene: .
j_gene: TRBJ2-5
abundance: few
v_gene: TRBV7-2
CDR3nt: TGTGCCAGCAGCTTCGGAGGGTTACAAGAGACCCAGTACTTC
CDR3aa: CASSFGGLQETQYF

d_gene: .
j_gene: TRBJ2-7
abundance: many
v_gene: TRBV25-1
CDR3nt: TGTGCCAGCAGACAGGGACTCTACGAGCAGTACTTC
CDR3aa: CASRQGLYEQYF

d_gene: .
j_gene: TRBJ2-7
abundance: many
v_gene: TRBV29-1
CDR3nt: TGCAGCGCAGGGGGGGATACCTACGAGCAGTACTTC
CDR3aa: CSAGGDTYEQYF

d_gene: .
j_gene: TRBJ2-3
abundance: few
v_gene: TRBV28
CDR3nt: TGTGCCAGCAGTCAAGACAGATACGCACGGACAGATACGCAGTATTTT
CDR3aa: CASSQDRYARTDTQYF

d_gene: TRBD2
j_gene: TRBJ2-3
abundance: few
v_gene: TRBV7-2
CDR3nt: TGTGCCAGCAGCAGCCTAATGGGTGGGAGGGAAGATACGCAGTATTTT
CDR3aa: CASSSLMGGREDTQYF

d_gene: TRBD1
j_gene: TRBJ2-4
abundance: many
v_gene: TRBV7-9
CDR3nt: TGTGCCAGCAGCTTACAGGGGGACAAAAACATTCAGTACTTC
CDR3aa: CASSLQGDKNIQYF

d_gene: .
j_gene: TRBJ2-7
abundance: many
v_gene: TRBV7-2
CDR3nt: TGTGCCAGCAGCCAGAATCAGGGTCAGAATCCCTACGAGCAGTACTTC
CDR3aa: CASSQNQGQNPYEQYF

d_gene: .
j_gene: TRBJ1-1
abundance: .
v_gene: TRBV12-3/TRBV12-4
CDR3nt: TGTGCCAGCAGTTTAGCCTTGGGGGGAGAAGCTTTCTTT
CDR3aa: CASSLALGGEAFF

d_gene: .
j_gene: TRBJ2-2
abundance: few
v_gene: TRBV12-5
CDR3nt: TGTGCTAGTGGTTTGGTAGTAGGCACCGGGGAGCTGTTTTTT
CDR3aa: CASGLVVGTGELFF

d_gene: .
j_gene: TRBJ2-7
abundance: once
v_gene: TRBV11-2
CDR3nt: TGTGCCAGCAGTTCCCCAGGAGGAATTCAGTACTTC
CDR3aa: CASSSPGGIQYF

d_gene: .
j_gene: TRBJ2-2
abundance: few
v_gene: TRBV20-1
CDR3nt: TGCAGTGCTAGAGATATGGGAAACACCGGGGAGCTGTTTTTT
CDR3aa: CSARDMGNTGELFF

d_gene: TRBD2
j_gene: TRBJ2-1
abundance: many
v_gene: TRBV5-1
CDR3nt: TGCGCCAGCAGCTACCCGATTAGCGGGGCCTACAATGAGCAGTTCTTC
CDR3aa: CASSYPISGAYNEQFF

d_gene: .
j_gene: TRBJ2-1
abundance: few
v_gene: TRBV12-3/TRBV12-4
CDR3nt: TGTGCCAGCAGTTTAGGACAGGGGTTTAGGACTAGCCTTTCCAATGAGCAGTTCTTC
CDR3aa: CASSLGQGFRTSLSNEQFF

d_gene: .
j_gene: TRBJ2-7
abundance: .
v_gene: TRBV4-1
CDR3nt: TGCGCCAGCAGCCAAGGCCCCAGCCCTCAGCAGTACTTC
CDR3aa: CASSQGPSPQQYF

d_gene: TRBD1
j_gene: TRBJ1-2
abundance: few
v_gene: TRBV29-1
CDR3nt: TGCAGCGTCCGGACAGGCGCACCCTATGGCTACACCTTC
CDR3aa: CSVRTGAPYGYTF

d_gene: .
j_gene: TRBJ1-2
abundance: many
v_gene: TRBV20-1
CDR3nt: TGCAGTGCAAAGCAGGGCTACACCTTC
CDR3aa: CSAKQGYTF

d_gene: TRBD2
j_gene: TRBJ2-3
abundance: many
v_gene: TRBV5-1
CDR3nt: TGCGCCAGCAGCCTGCCTAGCGGGTCTAGCACAGATACGCAGTATTTT
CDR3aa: CASSLPSGSSTDTQYF

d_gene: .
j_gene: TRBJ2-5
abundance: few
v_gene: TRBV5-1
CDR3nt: TGCGCCAGCAGTATTGCATTGGAGGCGGGAATGGAGACCCAGTACTTC
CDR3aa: CASSIALEAGMETQYF

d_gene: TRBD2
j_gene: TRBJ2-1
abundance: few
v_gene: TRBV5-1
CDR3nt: TGCGCCAGCAGCTTGACCGCTAGCGGGGGTACGGGGGAGCAGTTCTTC
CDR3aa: CASSLTASGGTGEQFF

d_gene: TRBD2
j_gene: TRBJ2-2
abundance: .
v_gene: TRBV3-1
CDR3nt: TGTGCCAGCAGCCAAGTCATTGCGGGGGGCTCGGCCGGGGAGCTGTTTTTT
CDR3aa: CASSQVIAGGSAGELFF

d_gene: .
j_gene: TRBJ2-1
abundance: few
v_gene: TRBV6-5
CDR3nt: TGTGCCAGCAGTTACACGGGGTCGCACAATGAGCAGTTCTTC
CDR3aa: CASSYTGSHNEQFF

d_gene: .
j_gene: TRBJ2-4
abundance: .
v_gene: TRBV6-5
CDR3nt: TGTGCCAGCAGTTACTCGAAGACAGTCGGGGGCATTCAGTACTTC
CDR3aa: CASSYSKTVGGIQYF

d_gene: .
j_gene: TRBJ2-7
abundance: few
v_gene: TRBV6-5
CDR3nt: TGTGCCAGCAGTTCGCTACAGGGTGGAGGGGCCTACGAGCAGTACTTC
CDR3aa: CASSSLQGGGAYEQYF

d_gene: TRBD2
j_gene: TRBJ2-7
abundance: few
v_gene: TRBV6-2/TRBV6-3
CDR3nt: TGTGCCAGCAGTTCAATAGCGGGGGGCCACTACGAGCAGTACTTC
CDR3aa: CASSSIAGGHYEQYF

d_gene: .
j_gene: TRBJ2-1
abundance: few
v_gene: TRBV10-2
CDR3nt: TGCGCCAGCAGTGGCGACTGGTTGGGGGGTGAGCAGTTCTTC
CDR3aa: CASSGDWLGGEQFF

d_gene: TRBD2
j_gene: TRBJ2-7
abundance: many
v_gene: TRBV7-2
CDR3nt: TGTGCCAGCAGCTCTAGCGGGGGGGCCTACGAGCAGTACTTC
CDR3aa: CASSSSGGAYEQYF

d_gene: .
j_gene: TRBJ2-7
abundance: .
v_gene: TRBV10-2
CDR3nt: TGCGCCAGCAGTGAACCCCGTTTTCAGGAAGGCGAGCAGTACTTC
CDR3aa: CASSEPRFQEGEQYF

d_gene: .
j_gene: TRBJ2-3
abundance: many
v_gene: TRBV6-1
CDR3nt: TGTGCCAGCGGGCGTGGGGACACAGATACGCAGTATTTT
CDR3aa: CASGRGDTDTQYF

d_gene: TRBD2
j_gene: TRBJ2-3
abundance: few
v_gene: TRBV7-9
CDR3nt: TGTGCCAGCAGCGGGACTAGCGGGACAACAGATACGCAGTATTTT
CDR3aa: CASSGTSGTTDTQYF

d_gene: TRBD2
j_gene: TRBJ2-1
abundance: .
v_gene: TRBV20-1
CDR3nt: TGCAGTGCTAGAGATCTAGCTAGCGGGAGGGGGGATGAGCAGTTCTTC
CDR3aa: CSARDLASGRGDEQFF

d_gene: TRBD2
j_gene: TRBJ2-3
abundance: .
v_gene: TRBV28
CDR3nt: TGTGCCAGTACGTCTCTAGCGGGAGGGACAGATACGCAGTATTTT
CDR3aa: CASTSLAGGTDTQYF

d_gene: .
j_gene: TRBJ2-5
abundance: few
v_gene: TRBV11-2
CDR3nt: TGTGCCAGCAGCCCTTGGGTGGCGGAAGAGACCCAGTACTTC
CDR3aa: CASSPWVAEETQYF

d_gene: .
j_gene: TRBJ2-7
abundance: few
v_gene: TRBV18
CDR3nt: TGTGCCAGCTCACCTCAGGGGGGCGCGACCTACGAGCAGTACTTC
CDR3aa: CASSPQGGATYEQYF

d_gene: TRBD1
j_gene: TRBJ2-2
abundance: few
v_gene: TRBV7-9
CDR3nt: TGTGCCAGCAGCTTTACCGGGACAGGGAACACCGGGGAGCTGTTTTTT
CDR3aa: CASSFTGTGNTGELFF

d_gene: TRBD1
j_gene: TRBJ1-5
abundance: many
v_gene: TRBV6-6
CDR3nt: TGTGCCAGCAGTAGGGGGCGACAGCTGAATCAGCCCCAGCATTTT
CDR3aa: CASSRGRQLNQPQHF

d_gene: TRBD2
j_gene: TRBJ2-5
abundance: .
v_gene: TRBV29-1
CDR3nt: TGCAGCGTTGAAGAGCAGCGGGGAGAGACCCAGTACTTC
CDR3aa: CSVEEQRGETQYF

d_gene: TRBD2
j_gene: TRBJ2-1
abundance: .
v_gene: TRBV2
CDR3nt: TGTGCCAGCAGAGGACTAGCGGGAGGTTCGCGGTCCTACAATGAGCAGTTCTTC
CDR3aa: CASRGLAGGSRSYNEQFF

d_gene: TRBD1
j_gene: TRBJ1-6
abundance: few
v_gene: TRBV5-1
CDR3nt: TGCGCCAGCAGCTTGGTGGGCCAGGGGGTTCATTCACCCCTCCACTTT
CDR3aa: CASSLVGQGVHSPLHF

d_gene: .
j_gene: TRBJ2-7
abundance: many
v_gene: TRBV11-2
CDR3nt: TGTGCCAGCGGGGCAAACGACCCTGCTTTCACCTACGAGCAGTACTTC
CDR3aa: CASGANDPAFTYEQYF

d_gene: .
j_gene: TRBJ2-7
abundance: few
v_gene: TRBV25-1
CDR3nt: TGTGCCAGCAGTGGCTATCGACAGGCCGAGCAGTACTTC
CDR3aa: CASSGYRQAEQYF

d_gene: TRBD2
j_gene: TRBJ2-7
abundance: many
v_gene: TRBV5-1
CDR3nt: TGCGCCAGCAGCTTGGCGGCTAGCGGGGTCTACGAGCAGTACTTC
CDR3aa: CASSLAASGVYEQYF

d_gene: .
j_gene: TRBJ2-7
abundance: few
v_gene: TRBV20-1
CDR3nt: TGCAGTGCTAGAGACCCCCTAGCCGGGAGTTTGTACGAGCAGTACTTC
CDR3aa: CSARDPLAGSLYEQYF

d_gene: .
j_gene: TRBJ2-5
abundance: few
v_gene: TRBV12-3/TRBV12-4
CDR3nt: TGTGCCAGCACCACTAGTGTGGAGACCCAGTACTTC
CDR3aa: CASTTSVETQYF

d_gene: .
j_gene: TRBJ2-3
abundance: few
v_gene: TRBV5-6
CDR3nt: TGTGCCAGCGGCCTCACGGATACGCAGTATTTT
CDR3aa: CASGLTDTQYF

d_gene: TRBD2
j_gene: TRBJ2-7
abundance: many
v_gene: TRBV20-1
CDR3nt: TGCAGTGCTAGAGCCCCTGGACTAGCGGGAGGGCCCGTCGCTGAGCAGTACTTC
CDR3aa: CSARAPGLAGGPVAEQYF

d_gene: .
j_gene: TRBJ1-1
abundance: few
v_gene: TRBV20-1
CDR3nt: TGCAGTGCTCACCGGGGGGACACTGAAGCTTTCTTT
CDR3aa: CSAHRGDTEAFF

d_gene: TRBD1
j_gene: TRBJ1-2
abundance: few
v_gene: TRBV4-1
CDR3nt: TGCGCCAGCAGCCAAGCGGACAGGACGAACTATGGCTACACCTTC
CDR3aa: CASSQADRTNYGYTF